The clone carrying this T cell receptor (beta chain) was found a few times. TCRdb redid the calling of the RT-PCR reads with MiXCR, one entry per CDR3 protein. The sample consists of about 410,000 distinct CDR3 sequences, roughly 17% of them appearing once. Germline V lookup: CDR1 ENHRY, CDR2 SYGVKD. V shed 4 bases and J 8 bases; nucleotides not matched to a gene: 15. The CDR3 has 17 residues. The sample originates from a study of patients and donors after allogeneic stem cell transplantation. The sequence came from a human donor who was either an allogeneic HSCT recipient or a stem cell or donor lymphocyte infusion donor (not recorded which). It is not recorded whose cells these are; they may come from a transplant donor. The chain uses TRBV10-3 and TRBJ2-1, with 9 positions matching TRBD2. Sequenced material: blood, either unsorted or a sorted T cell fraction (not recorded which). The CDR3 sequence: CAISGNSGRTLADEQFF. CDR3 in DNA: TGTGCCATCAGTGGGAATAGCGGGAGAACCTTGGCAGATGAGCAGTTCTTC.